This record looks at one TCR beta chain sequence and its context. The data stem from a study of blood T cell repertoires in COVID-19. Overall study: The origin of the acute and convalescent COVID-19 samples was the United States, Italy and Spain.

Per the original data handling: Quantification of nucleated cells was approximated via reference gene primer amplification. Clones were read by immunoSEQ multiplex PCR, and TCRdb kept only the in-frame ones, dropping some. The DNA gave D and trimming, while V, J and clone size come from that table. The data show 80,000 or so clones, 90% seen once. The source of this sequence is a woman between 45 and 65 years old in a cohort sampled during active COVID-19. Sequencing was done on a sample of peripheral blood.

The CDR3 region has the DNA TGTGCCAGCAGCTTCTTGGCTAGCACAGATACGCAGTATTTT. Translation: CASSFLASTDTQYF. This chain uses TRBV11-2 with TRBJ2-3; D not resolved. The CDR3 has 14 amino acids. Germline assignment: CDR1 SGHAT and CDR2 FQNNGV. Trimming stripped 3 bases from V and 0 bases from J, with 7 bases between.